Following are 9 T cell receptor beta chains from one sample sequenced in a study of tumor-infiltrating lymphocytes in localized non-small cell lung cancer. Using immunoSEQ multiplex PCR, the repertoire was profiled, and TCRdb retains in-frame clones only, with some absent. The table lists 25,000 to 30,000 clones, 70% to 90% of them singletons. Sequencing was performed on lung tumor tissue. The origin of the receptors is a human donor with non-small cell lung cancer.

The V call is TRBV6-4, the J call TRBJ2-3, with D possibly matching TRBD2 (5 bases). The germline V gene encodes CDR1 MRHNA and CDR2 SNTAGT. Trimming cost V 4 bases and J 0 bases, with 14 bases left between them. The CDR3 runs to 16 residues. CDR3 sequence (DNA): TGTGCCAGCAGTGTTATGGCGGACTCTAGCACAGATACGCAGTATTTT. As protein: CASSVMADSSTDTQYF.

This chain connects TRBV7-9 to TRBJ1-2, with no clear D. The germline gives CDR1 SEHNR, CDR2 FQNEAQ (reference sequence). The CDR3 is made up of 14 amino acids. V lost 1 base and J lost 0, with 6 bases in between. CDR3 sequence (DNA): TGTGCCAGCAGCTTAGGGATCTCTAACTATGGCTACACCTTC. Protein: CASSLGISNYGYTF.

The chain joins TRBV5-1 to TRBJ1-1, with D tentatively TRBD1 (6 bases). This CDR3 spans 15 amino acids. Germline CDR1 and CDR2: SGHRS and YFSETQ. V lost 4 bases and J lost 0, with 13 bases in between. CDR3 loop: CASSTGQNMNTEAFF. The CDR3 bases are TGCGCCAGCAGCACGGGACAAAACATGAACACTGAAGCTTTCTTT.

V usage is TRBV7-9 and J usage is TRBJ2-7, with 10 bases matching TRBD1. The CDR3 totals 16 residues. V shed 1 base and J 5 bases; nucleotides not matched to a gene: 8. Germline V gives CDR1 SEHNR, CDR2 FQNEAQ (reference sequence). CDR3 protein: CASSLEPGQGSHEQYF. CDR3 coding DNA: TGTGCCAGCAGCTTAGAACCGGGACAGGGGAGCCACGAGCAGTACTTC.

The chain recombines TRBV20-1 with TRBJ1-2; D not resolved. The germline V and J ends were trimmed by 3 bases and 4 bases, with 6 bases remaining between them. The length of the CDR3 is 11 residues. The germline V gene has CDR1 DFQATT and CDR2 SNEGSKA (reference sequence). The CDR3 DNA reads TGCAGTGCTAGCGGCGGCTATGGCTACACCTTC. Encoded protein: CSASGGYGYTF.

This chain joins TRBV9 and TRBJ2-1, with 13 bases aligning to TRBD2. The germline CDR1 and CDR2 sequences are SGDLS and YYNGEE. This CDR3 contains 15 residues. The junction had 5 bases not matched to a gene; V was cut back by 4 bases and J by 7 bases. The chain's CDR3 is CASSPGLAGKNEQFF. The DNA of the CDR3 is TGTGCCAGCAGCCCGGGACTAGCGGGGAAGAATGAGCAGTTCTTC.

The chain uses TRBV25-1 and TRBJ2-2; unclear D gene. CDR1 and CDR2 from the germline V gene are MGHDK and SYGVNS. This CDR3 spans 13 amino acids. V shed 2 bases and J shed 1 base, with 2 bases lying between them. The CDR3 here is CASSEQNTGELFF. The DNA for the CDR3 is TGTGCCAGCAGTGAACAGAACACCGGGGAGCTGTTTTTT.

This sequence joins TRBV7-2 and TRBJ2-7; D is unresolved. The V end was cut by 1 base, the J end by 1 base, with 2 bases between. This CDR3 is built from 12 residues. The germline CDR1 and CDR2 sequences are SGHTA and FQGNSA. CDR3 in amino acids: CASSLGSYEQYF. The CDR3 DNA is TGTGCCAGCAGCTTAGGTTCCTACGAGCAGTACTTC.

The V gene is TRBV6-6, the J gene TRBJ2-7; D perhaps matches TRBD2 (5 bases). This CDR3 region has 16 residues. The ends were cut back, 2 bases at V and 2 bases at J, with 16 bases in the middle. Germline lookup yields CDR1 MNHNY and CDR2 SVGAGI (reference sequence). The CDR3 reads CASSYAPGGRTYEQYF. CDR3 bases: TGTGCCAGCAGTTACGCCCCGGGCGGGCGCACCTACGAGCAGTACTTC.